This T cell receptor (beta chain) stems from a study of T cell changes during pregnancy in multiple sclerosis (dated by TCRdb to between 2019 and 2020). Describing the broader study: Changes in the T cell repertoire over the course of pregnancy were examined in this study in women with multiple sclerosis.

CDR3 length: 16 amino acids, cysteine to phenylalanine. Only the CDR3 DNA stays, 48 bases, in frame from base 1. The germline V gene (reference sequence) yields MNHEY for CDR1 and SMNVEV for CDR2. A distance of 12 bases separates the germline ends of V and J, which lose 3 bases and 0 bases respectively. The method was the immunoSEQ multiplex PCR assay. TCRdb limited this immuneACCESS table to in-frame rearrangements with V and J called. A share of clones is missing; checked studies link under half to unresolved V genes, and the rest is unexplained. This sample is represented by more than 70,000 clones; approximately 89% of them were singletons. The ten largest clones take up around 0.93% of the sample. This clone was seen once. Its antigen has not been determined. Base qualities are missing; no much larger clone stands one base away.

The rearranged segments are TRBV27 and TRBJ1-5; a weak D assignment points to TRBD1 (6 bases agree). Sequencing used peripheral blood, obtained before pregnancy. This TCR came from a female donor with multiple sclerosis, enrolled in a pregnancy study. The CDR3 protein is CASSFLPTGSNQPQHF. The sequenced DNA: TGTGCCAGCAGTTTCCTGCCGACAGGTAGCAATCAGCCCCAGCATTTT.